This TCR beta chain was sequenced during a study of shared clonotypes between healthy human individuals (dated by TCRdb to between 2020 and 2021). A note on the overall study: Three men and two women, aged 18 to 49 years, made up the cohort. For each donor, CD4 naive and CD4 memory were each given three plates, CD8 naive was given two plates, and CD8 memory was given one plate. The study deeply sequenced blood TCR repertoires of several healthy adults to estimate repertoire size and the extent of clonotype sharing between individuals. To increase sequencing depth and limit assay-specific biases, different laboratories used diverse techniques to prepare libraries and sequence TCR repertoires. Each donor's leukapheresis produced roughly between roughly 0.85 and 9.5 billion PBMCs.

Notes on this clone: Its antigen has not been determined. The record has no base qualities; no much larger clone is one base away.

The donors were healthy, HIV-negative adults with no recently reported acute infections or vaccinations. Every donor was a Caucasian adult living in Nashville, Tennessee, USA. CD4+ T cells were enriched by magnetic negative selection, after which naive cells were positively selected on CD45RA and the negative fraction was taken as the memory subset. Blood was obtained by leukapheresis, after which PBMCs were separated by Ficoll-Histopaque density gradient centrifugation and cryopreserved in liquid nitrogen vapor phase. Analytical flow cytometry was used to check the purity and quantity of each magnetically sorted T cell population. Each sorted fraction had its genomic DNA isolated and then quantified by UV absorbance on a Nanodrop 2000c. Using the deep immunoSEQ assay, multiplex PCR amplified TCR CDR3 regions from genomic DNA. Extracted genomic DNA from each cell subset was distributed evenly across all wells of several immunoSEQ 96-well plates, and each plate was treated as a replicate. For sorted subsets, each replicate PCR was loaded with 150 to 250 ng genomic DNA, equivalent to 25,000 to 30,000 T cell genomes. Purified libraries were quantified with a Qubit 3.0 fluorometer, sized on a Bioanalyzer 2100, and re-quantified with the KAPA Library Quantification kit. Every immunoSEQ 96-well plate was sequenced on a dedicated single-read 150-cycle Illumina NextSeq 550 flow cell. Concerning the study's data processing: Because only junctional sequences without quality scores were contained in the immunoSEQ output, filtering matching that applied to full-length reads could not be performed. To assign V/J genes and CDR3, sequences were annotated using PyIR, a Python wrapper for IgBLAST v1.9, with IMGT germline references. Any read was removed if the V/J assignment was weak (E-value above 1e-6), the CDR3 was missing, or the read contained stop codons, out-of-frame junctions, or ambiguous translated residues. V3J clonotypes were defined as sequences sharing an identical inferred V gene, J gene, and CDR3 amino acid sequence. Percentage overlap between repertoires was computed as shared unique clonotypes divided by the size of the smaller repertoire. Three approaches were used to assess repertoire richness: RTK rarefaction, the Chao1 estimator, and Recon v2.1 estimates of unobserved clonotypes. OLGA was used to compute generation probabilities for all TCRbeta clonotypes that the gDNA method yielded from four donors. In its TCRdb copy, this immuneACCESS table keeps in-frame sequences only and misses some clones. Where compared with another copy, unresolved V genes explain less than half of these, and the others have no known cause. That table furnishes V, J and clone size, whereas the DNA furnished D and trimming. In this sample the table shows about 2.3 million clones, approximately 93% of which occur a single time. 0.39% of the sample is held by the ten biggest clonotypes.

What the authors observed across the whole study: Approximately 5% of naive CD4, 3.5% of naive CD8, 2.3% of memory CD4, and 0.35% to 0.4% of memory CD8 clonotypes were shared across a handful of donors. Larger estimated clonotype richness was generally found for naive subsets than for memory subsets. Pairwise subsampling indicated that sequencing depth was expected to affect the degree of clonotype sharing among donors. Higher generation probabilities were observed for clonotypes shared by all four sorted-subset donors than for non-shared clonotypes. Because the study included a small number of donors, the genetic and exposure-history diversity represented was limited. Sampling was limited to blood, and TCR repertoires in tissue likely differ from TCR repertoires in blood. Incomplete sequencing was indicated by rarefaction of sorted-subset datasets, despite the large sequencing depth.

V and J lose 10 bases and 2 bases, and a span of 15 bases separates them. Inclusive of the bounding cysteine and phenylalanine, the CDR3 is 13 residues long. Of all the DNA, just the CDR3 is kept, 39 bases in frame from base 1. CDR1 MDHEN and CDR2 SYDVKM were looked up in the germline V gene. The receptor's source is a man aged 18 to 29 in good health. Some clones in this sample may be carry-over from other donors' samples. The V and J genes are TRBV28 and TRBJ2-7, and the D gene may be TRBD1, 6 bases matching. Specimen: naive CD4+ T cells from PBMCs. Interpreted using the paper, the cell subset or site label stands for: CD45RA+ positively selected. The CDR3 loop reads CATNRDKTYEQYF. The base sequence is TGTGCCACCAACAGGGACAAGACCTACGAGCAGTACTTC.